Below, 7 T cell receptor beta chains from the same sample are listed, as sequenced in a study of beta chain features in type 1 diabetes. Sequenced material consisted of expressed TCRB transcripts (all of the isolated RNA was reverse transcribed). Sequencing used immunoSEQ multiplex PCR; TCRdb keeps in-frame clones, though not all of them. This sample has roughly 280,000 clones, with 24% found just once. For these receptors, no antigen is known. The study's findings and limits: In every one of the four CD4+ subsets, TCRB CDR3s were moderately but significantly shorter in Type 1 diabetes patients.

The sample consisted of naive CD4+ T cells from blood. These receptors were taken from a woman in her twenties or thirties with type 1 diabetes.

V is TRBV4-2 and J is TRBJ2-5; tentatively, D is TRBD1 (6 bases). The CDR3 has 14 amino acids. Per the germline V gene, CDR1 is LGHNA and CDR2 is YNFKEQ. The V and J ends lost 1 base and 2 bases respectively, with 8 bases between them. DNA for the CDR3: TGTGCCAGCAGCCAAGGTACAGGGCAAGAGACCCAGTACTTC. This sequence encodes CASSQGTGQETQYF.

This clone was seen a handful of times. V usage is TRBV28 and J usage is TRBJ1-4, with a possible D match to TRBD1 (5 bases). Germline V gene data show CDR1 as MDHEN and CDR2 as SYDVKM. The CDR3 covers 13 residues. The V gene lost 2 bases and the J gene lost 7 bases, with 8 bases spanning the gap. CDR3 in amino acids: CASSLRGSEKLFF. CDR3 coding DNA: TGTGCCAGCAGTTTAAGGGGATCTGAAAAACTGTTTTTT.

The rearrangement uses TRBV29-1 and TRBJ2-7, with TRBD1 matching 7 bases. Losses at the gene ends were 6 bases for V and 0 bases for J; bases not matched to a gene: 8. The CDR3 length is 14 residues. Per germline, CDR1 SQVTM and CDR2 ANQGSEA. The CDR3 sequence: CSVGDSRSSYEQYF. CDR3 DNA sequence: TGCAGCGTCGGGGACAGTCGTAGCTCCTACGAGCAGTACTTC.

This clone appeared a few times. This chain's CDR3 is CASSLFLSVYEQYF. In nucleotides, the CDR3 is TGCGCCAGCAGCCTCTTCCTGTCGGTATACGAGCAGTACTTC. This chain uses TRBV4-1 with TRBJ2-7; D gene ambiguous. From germline, CDR1 is MGHRA and CDR2 YSYEKL. The CDR3 extends over 14 amino acids. The V and J ends lost 4 bases and 4 bases respectively, with 14 bases between them.

This chain joins TRBV9 and TRBJ2-2; D gene ambiguous. CDR3 length: 14 amino acids. Germline assignment: CDR1 SGDLS and CDR2 YYNGEE. V lost 0 bases and J 5 bases, leaving 8 bases between the germline ends. CDR3 protein: CASSVASGTGELFF. The CDR3 nucleotides read TGTGCCAGCAGCGTAGCATCCGGGACCGGGGAGCTGTTTTTT.

This clone has a handful of counts. The rearrangement links TRBV9 to TRBJ1-2; D not resolved. V lost 2 bases to trimming and J lost 7 bases, with 6 bases between them. Germline assignment: CDR1 SGDLS and CDR2 YYNGEE. The CDR3 covers 11 residues. As DNA, the CDR3 is TGTGCCAGCAGCGTGGCGGGTGGCTACACCTTC. This translates into CASSVAGGYTF.

This chain connects TRBV18 to TRBJ2-7; TRBD1 aligns across 10 bases. CDR1 is KGHSH and CDR2 is LQKENI in the germline V gene. The junction had 11 bases not matched to a gene; V was cut back by 3 bases and J by 3 bases. The CDR3 has 17 amino acids. CDR3 DNA: TGTGCCAGCTCACCCCCGTACCGGGACAGGGGATTCTACGAGCAGTACTTC. Amino acids: CASSPPYRDRGFYEQYF.